A selection of T cell receptor beta chains follows, all from one sample in a study of blood T cells in healthy people across ages. TCRdb fed the 5' RACE reads into MiXCR, producing one record per CDR3 protein. Of roughly 2 million distinct CDR3 sequences listed, 49% are singletons. The sequenced sample consisted of blood. The receptors derive from a woman in her forties in good health. The CDR3 runs from the conserved cysteine through the conserved F or W. The D gene is left open where the match is weak. Clone size is shown for a subset of rows, as once, few, many or a class of expanded clone.

TRBJ2-1	NA	TRBV5-6	NA	TGTACCAGCAGCTTGGGATTCGGTAGTGAGCAGTTCTTC	CTSSLGFGSEQFF
TRBJ1-2	NA	TRBV4-3	NA	TGCGCCAGCAGCCAAGATCGGGCAGGGCATAATGGCTACACCTTC	CASSQDRAGHNGYTF
TRBJ2-3	few	TRBV6-5	NA	TGTGCCAGCAGTTACTCAAACAACCGGCTATCGGATACGCAGTATTTT	CASSYSNNRLSDTQYF
TRBJ1-2	NA	TRBV29-1	NA	TGCAGCGTTGAAGTGGCAGGGGACTATGGCTCCACCTTC	CSVEVAGDYGSTF
TRBJ2-3	NA	TRBV29-1	NA	TGCAGCGTTGAACTGGGTATAGCAGATACGCAGTATTTT	CSVELGIADTQYF
TRBJ2-3	NA	TRBV9	TRBD2	TGTGCCAGCAGCACCCCGGGGGGGGATACGCAGTATTTT	CASSTPGGDTQYF
TRBJ2-5	NA	TRBV7-2	TRBD1	TGTGCCAGCAGCCAGGACAGGGGGGTTCAGTACTTC	CASSQDRGVQYF
TRBJ2-5	NA	TRBV28	NA	TGTGCCAGCAGTCCACAGGCCACCCAAGAGACCCAGTACTTC	CASSPQATQETQYF
TRBJ2-7	NA	TRBV28	NA	TGTGCCAGCAGTCCCGCGGGCGGCCACTCAACCGAGCAGTACTTC	CASSPAGGHSTEQYF
TRBJ2-1	few	TRBV28	NA	TGTGCCAGCTTGGCGATGAGCTCCTACAATGAGCAGTTCTTC	CASLAMSSYNEQFF
TRBJ2-2	NA	TRBV4-3	NA	TGCGCCAGCAGCCAAGCAGGGGCGGCTGAAGGGGAGCTGTTTTTT	CASSQAGAAEGELFF
TRBJ1-6	NA	TRBV6-5	NA	TGTGCCAGCACGCGAGACAGCACTTCACCCCTCCACTTT	CASTRDSTSPLHF
TRBJ2-7	few	TRBV29-1	NA	TGCAGCGTTGATTTTCGATCGGGGGTTGGCTACGAGCAGTACTTC	CSVDFRSGVGYEQYF
TRBJ2-3	few	TRBV7-2	TRBD2	TGTGCCAGCAGCTTAGTCCTAGCGGGGTGGGGAACAAGTACAGATACGCAGTATTTT	CASSLVLAGWGTSTDTQYF
TRBJ2-5	NA	TRBV4-2	TRBD2	TGTGCCAGCAGCATTAGCGGGGGGCCTACTCAAGAGACCCAGTACTTC	CASSISGGPTQETQYF
TRBJ1-2	NA	TRBV9	NA	TGTGCCAGCAGCCCTCAGGGAGTTATCTATGGCTACACCTTC	CASSPQGVIYGYTF
TRBJ2-5	NA	TRBV7-9	TRBD2	TGTGCCAGCAGCTCTCTGCAGGGGACTAGTCGGGTAGATAAAGAGACCCAGTACTTC	CASSSLQGTSRVDKETQYF
TRBJ2-1	once	TRBV3-1	NA	TGTGCCAGCAGTCAAGACATGGGCGTTAACCCATTCAATGAGCAGTTCTTC	CASSQDMGVNPFNEQFF
TRBJ2-2	NA	TRBV6-2/TRBV6-3	NA	TGTGCCAGCATCTCACCGAGGGGGGGGCCCGGGGAGCTGTTTTTT	CASISPRGGPGELFF
TRBJ1-1	NA	TRBV20-1	NA	TGCAGTGCACCTGTAACCAAGACAGTTACACCCCGAACTGAAGCTTTCTTT	CSAPVTKTVTPRTEAFF
TRBJ2-5	few	TRBV10-3	TRBD2	TGTGCCATCAGTGGGGATGGACTAGGCACTGAGACCCAGTACTTC	CAISGDGLGTETQYF
TRBJ2-3	NA	TRBV12-3/TRBV12-4	NA	TGTGCCAGCAGTTTTGGGGGGCTCCAGATCCCAGATACGCAGTATTTT	CASSFGGLQIPDTQYF
TRBJ1-6	NA	TRBV28	NA	TGTGCCAGCAGTTTGTACGCCGCTAATTCACCCCTCCACTTT	CASSLYAANSPLHF
TRBJ1-4	NA	TRBV6-2/TRBV6-3	NA	TGTGCCAGCAGTTACTCGGCGCAGGGCGGAGAAAAACTGTTTTTT	CASSYSAQGGEKLFF
TRBJ2-1	NA	TRBV2	NA	TGTGCCAGCAGTGATGTCGGGGAGTACAATGAGCAGTTCTTC	CASSDVGEYNEQFF
TRBJ2-5	few	TRBV9	NA	TGTGCCAGCAGCGTAGGGGATGGAGAGACCCAGTACTTC	CASSVGDGETQYF
TRBJ2-1	NA	TRBV7-8	NA	TGTGCCAGCAGCTTAGAGGGGGATAGGGGGGGATACAATGAGCAGTTCTTC	CASSLEGDRGGYNEQFF
TRBJ1-1	NA	TRBV6-5	NA	TGTGCCAGCAAGGATCAGTTTCTCACTGAAGCTTTCTTT	CASKDQFLTEAFF
TRBJ1-5	NA	TRBV6-1	NA	TGTGCCAGCAGTGTCCGACACCAAAGCAATCAGCCCCAGCATTTT	CASSVRHQSNQPQHF